This is a list of T cell receptor beta chains from one sample in a study of patients and donors after allogeneic stem cell transplantation. TCRdb processed the RT-PCR reads anew with MiXCR; each CDR3 protein has one entry. The data contain about 960,000 distinct CDR3 sequences, around 17% of them singletons. The specimen was blood, either unsorted or a sorted T cell fraction (not recorded which). The receptor set was obtained from a human donor who was either an allogeneic HSCT recipient or a stem cell or donor lymphocyte infusion donor (not recorded which). It is not recorded whose cells these are; they may come from a transplant donor. CDR3s include the opening cysteine and the closing phenylalanine or tryptophan. The D gene is left open where the match is weak. A clone size is listed for some rows: how often the clone was seen (once, few, many), or a class if it is expanded.

d_call	clone_size	v_call	j_call	cdr3_length	cdr3_nt	cdr3_aa
TRBD1	few	TRBV6-5	TRBJ2-5	14	TGTGCCAGCAGTTACGCAGGGGGCGAAGAGACCCAGTACTTC	CASSYAGGEETQYF
TRBD1	.	TRBV12-3/TRBV12-4	TRBJ1-6	14	TGTGCCAGCAGCCGTACAGGGGCTATTTCACCCCTCCACTTT	CASSRTGAISPLHF
TRBD2	.	TRBV19	TRBJ2-5	16	TGTGCCAGTACCAACCCCGGACTAGCGGGCCAAGAGACCCAGTACTTC	CASTNPGLAGQETQYF
.	few	TRBV19	TRBJ2-3	14	TGTGCCAGTAGTATAGGGCTCGGGACAGATACGCAGTATTTT	CASSIGLGTDTQYF
.	few	TRBV6-1	TRBJ1-4	16	TGTGCCAGCAGCCGAAAACCAGGGTCAACTAATGAAAAACTGTTTTTT	CASSRKPGSTNEKLFF
.	few	TRBV9	TRBJ2-1	14	TGTGCCAGCAGCTCCCAGACAGGCTACAATGAGCAGTTCTTC	CASSSQTGYNEQFF
TRBD2	few	TRBV7-9	TRBJ2-3	15	TGTGCCAGCAGCGAGGGACTAGTCCGCACAGATACGCAGTATTTT	CASSEGLVRTDTQYF
.	.	TRBV5-1	TRBJ2-3	17	TGCGCCAGCAGCCTGGGGGGCATCCGGGATCGGTCAGATACGCAGTATTTT	CASSLGGIRDRSDTQYF
.	.	TRBV6-2/TRBV6-3	TRBJ2-3	15	TGTGCCAGCAGTTCTGAGGACCTGCGGAGGAATACGCAGTATTTT	CASSSEDLRRNTQYF
.	few	TRBV7-2	TRBJ1-6	14	TGTGCCAGCAGCTTAGCGGACAGAGGATCACCCCTCCACTTT	CASSLADRGSPLHF
.	.	TRBV5-1	TRBJ2-3	13	TGCGCCAGCAGCTTGGCCCCCCCTGATACGCAGTATTTT	CASSLAPPDTQYF
.	few	TRBV25-1	TRBJ1-2	14	TGTGCCAGCAGATCGGGACCCCGGGCAAAGGGCTACACCTTC	CASRSGPRAKGYTF
TRBD2	few	TRBV28	TRBJ2-5	17	TGTGCCAGCAGTCCCCCCACAGGGCTAGCGGGAGGAGAGACCCAGTACTTC	CASSPPTGLAGGETQYF
TRBD1	few	TRBV29-1	TRBJ2-7	14	TGCAGCGTTGCCCGACAGGGCGCACCGTACGAGCAGTACTTC	CSVARQGAPYEQYF
.	.	TRBV6-1	TRBJ2-7	13	TGTGCCAGCATGGCGGAGACTGGATACGAGCAGTACTTC	CASMAETGYEQYF
TRBD1	.	TRBV18	TRBJ1-2	15	TGTGCCAGCTCACCAAGCACGGGACAGGACTATGGCTACACCTTC	CASSPSTGQDYGYTF
.	.	TRBV7-9	TRBJ1-2	13	TGTGCCAGCAGCTTATTAGGGCCCTATGGCTACACCTTC	CASSLLGPYGYTF
.	few	TRBV5-1	TRBJ2-6	18	TGCGCCAGCAGCACCGGGATTCCCGGGGGCTCTGGGGCCAACGTCCTGACTTTC	CASSTGIPGGSGANVLTF
TRBD2	few	TRBV12-3/TRBV12-4	TRBJ2-2	16	TGTGCCAGCAGTTTACGGGCGGGAGGCGTCACCGGGGAGCTGTTTTTT	CASSLRAGGVTGELFF
TRBD2	few	TRBV20-1	TRBJ2-1	16	TGCAGTGCTAGAGATTCCCGGGCTAGCGGGACCCGGGAGCAGTTCTTC	CSARDSRASGTREQFF
.	few	TRBV3-1	TRBJ2-5	12	TGTGCCAGCAGCCAAGAGCCGGAGACCCAGTACTTC	CASSQEPETQYF
.	.	TRBV12-3/TRBV12-4	TRBJ2-7	13	TGTGCCAGCAGTTTCGACTCGCTTATCGAGCAGTACTTC	CASSFDSLIEQYF
.	few	TRBV12-3/TRBV12-4	TRBJ1-2	13	TGTGCCAGCGGGTCGGGGCAGAACTATGGCTACACCTTC	CASGSGQNYGYTF
TRBD2	many	TRBV12-3/TRBV12-4	TRBJ2-2	16	TGTGCCAGCAGCCATTTCCGGGGAGGGTGGACCGGGGAGCTGTTTTTT	CASSHFRGGWTGELFF
.	.	TRBV5-1	TRBJ2-1	16	TGCGCCAGCAGCACCAGGGGGGAGGGAACCTACAATGAGCAGTTCTTC	CASSTRGEGTYNEQFF
.	.	TRBV24-1	TRBJ1-5	13	TGTGCCACCAGTGAACAGGTCGGCCAGCCCCAGCATTTT	CATSEQVGQPQHF
.	few	TRBV12-5	TRBJ1-2	14	TGTGCTAGTGATGATTCGGGATTTGGCTATGGCTACACCTTC	CASDDSGFGYGYTF
.	few	TRBV24-1	TRBJ2-4	11	TGTGCCACCAGTAGCGCAAACATTCAGTACTTC	CATSSANIQYF
.	.	TRBV27	TRBJ2-3	17	TGTGCCAGCAGGCCGACTACCTCTTGGTCAGGGACAGATACGCAGTATTTT	CASRPTTSWSGTDTQYF
.	.	TRBV12-3/TRBV12-4	TRBJ2-7	15	TGTGCCAGCAGTTTAGCGTGGGGTAGACACTACGAGCAGTACTTC	CASSLAWGRHYEQYF
.	.	TRBV14	TRBJ2-7	13	TGTGCCAGCAGCCTTAGGGGGGCTAACGAGCAGTACTTC	CASSLRGANEQYF
TRBD2	few	TRBV24-1	TRBJ2-5	16	TGTGCCACCAGTGACACCGGACGGGAGGGTGGAGAGACCCAGTACTTC	CATSDTGREGGETQYF
.	many	TRBV24-1	TRBJ1-4	14	TGTGCCACCAGTGCCTCTGCTACTAATGAAAAACTGTTTTTT	CATSASATNEKLFF
.	few	TRBV27	TRBJ1-4	13	TGTGCCAGCAGTTTATCAGGAGGGCTTAAACTGTTTTTT	CASSLSGGLKLFF
.	.	TRBV7-2	TRBJ2-3	13	TGTGCCAGCAGCTTAAAGGGGGTCCATACGCAGTATTTT	CASSLKGVHTQYF
TRBD1	few	TRBV20-1	TRBJ1-2	12	TGCAGTGCTAGACACAGGGGGGATGGCTACACCTTC	CSARHRGDGYTF
.	few	TRBV7-2	TRBJ2-5	13	TGTGCCAGCAGCTTAGCCCTCTATGGGACCCAGTACTTC	CASSLALYGTQYF
.	.	TRBV5-6	TRBJ1-1	14	TGTGCCAGCAGCACCCCCAGGGCGAACACTGAAGCTTTCTTT	CASSTPRANTEAFF
TRBD1	.	TRBV5-8	TRBJ2-7	14	TGTGCCAGCAGGGGGACAGGGGGAGGTTACGAGCAGTACTTC	CASRGTGGGYEQYF
TRBD1	few	TRBV12-3/TRBV12-4	TRBJ1-5	14	TGTGCCAGCAGTATCAGGGGACAGGGGCAGCCCCAGCATTTT	CASSIRGQGQPQHF
.	.	TRBV12-3/TRBV12-4	TRBJ2-3	12	TGTGCCAGCAGTTTAAAGGTAGATACGCAGTATTTT	CASSLKVDTQYF
TRBD1	few	TRBV29-1	TRBJ1-2	13	TGCAGCGTTGATCCGACAGGGAGCGATGGCTACACCTTC	CSVDPTGSDGYTF
.	few	TRBV7-8	TRBJ2-3	18	TGTGCCAGCAGCCCGTGGGGCCAGCGAGAAAGGATCACAGATACGCAGTATTTT	CASSPWGQRERITDTQYF
TRBD2	.	TRBV27	TRBJ2-7	17	TGTGCCAGCAGTTTATCCCGACTAGCGGGCTACTCCTACGAGCAGTACTTC	CASSLSRLAGYSYEQYF
TRBD2	.	TRBV20-1	TRBJ2-1	19	TGCAGTGCTAGAGATAGAGGAGGTCGCGGGGGAAACTCCTACAATGAGCAGTTCTTC	CSARDRGGRGGNSYNEQFF
.	many	TRBV29-1	TRBJ1-2	12	TGCAGCGGTACTACGACAGACTATGGCTACACCTTC	CSGTTTDYGYTF
.	few	TRBV10-3	TRBJ1-2	14	TGTGCCATCAGTGAAGCAGGAGCTAACTATGGCTACACCTTC	CAISEAGANYGYTF
.	.	TRBV3-1	TRBJ2-4	15	TGTGCCAGCAGCCAAGGTGGAGGGACCAAAAACATTCAGTACTTC	CASSQGGGTKNIQYF
.	few	TRBV4-3	TRBJ2-2	17	TGCGCCAGCAGCCAAGAAGCGCCCAGGGCGAACACCGGGGAGCTGTTTTTT	CASSQEAPRANTGELFF
.	few	TRBV6-5	TRBJ2-1	11	TGTGCCAGCGGTTTCACTATCCCTCAGTTCTTC	CASGFTIPQFF
TRBD2	.	TRBV12-3/TRBV12-4	TRBJ2-3	17	TGTGCCAGCAAAAACCTAGCGGGGGGGCCGAGCACAGATACGCAGTATTTT	CASKNLAGGPSTDTQYF
TRBD2	.	TRBV5-1	TRBJ2-1	15	TGCGCCAGCAGCTTGGGGGGGACTAGCTTCCCTGAGCAGTTCTTC	CASSLGGTSFPEQFF
.	few	TRBV25-1	TRBJ1-2	13	TGTGCCAGACCTAGGACAGCTAACTATGGCTACACCTTC	CARPRTANYGYTF
TRBD1	few	TRBV27	TRBJ2-2	14	TGTGCCAGCAGTACACTACAGGGGATCGGGGAGCTGTTTTTT	CASSTLQGIGELFF
.	.	TRBV29-1	TRBJ1-5	14	TGCAGCGTTCTTGGAGGAGGACGGCGAGGTCTCCAGCATTTT	CSVLGGGRRGLQHF
.	.	TRBV6-1	TRBJ2-1	16	TGTGCCAGCCTTCAGGGGGGCCGCCAATCCTACAATGAGCAGTTCTTC	CASLQGGRQSYNEQFF